Detailed here is one T cell receptor beta chain. The protocol was immunoSEQ multiplex PCR, while the TCRdb copy is restricted to in-frame clones and leaves out a portion. There are under 450,000 clones in the sample; around 88% occur only once, and over 9.5% lies in the top ten. CDR3 length: 17 residues. Trimming shortened V by 2 bases and J by 2 bases, and 15 bases separated the two germline ends. Germline CDR1 is LNHDA and CDR2 is SQIVND (reference sequence). The data were taken from a study of blood T cell repertoires in COVID-19. This TCR derives from a woman in her 50s with COVID-19, enrolled during active disease. The chain has TRBV19 and TRBJ1-4; the D gene is possibly TRBD1 (5 bases). The sample comprised peripheral blood. The CDR3 here is CASSIFSVGRTNEKLFF. The CDR3 region has the DNA TGTGCCAGTAGTATATTTTCCGTGGGGCGGACTAATGAAAAACTGTTTTTT.